This entry features one T cell receptor beta chain sequence. The CDR3 is made up of 15 amino acids. CDR1 SSHAT and CDR2 FNYEAQ come from the germline V gene (reference sequence). This sample was included in a study of monozygotic twins with inflammatory bowel disease. TCRdb re-called the 5' RACE reads and catalogs CDR3 proteins one per entry, DNA excluded. In all, the sample yields more than 300,000 distinct CDR3 sequences. The chain carries TRBV7-7 and TRBJ2-5; TCRdb designates TRBD2, a call that cannot be tested without DNA. Input material: blood. This receptor was identified in a human donor with ulcerative colitis or Crohn's disease, or a healthy co-twin of an affected twin (not recorded which). This CDR3 is CASSLGASGQETQYF.